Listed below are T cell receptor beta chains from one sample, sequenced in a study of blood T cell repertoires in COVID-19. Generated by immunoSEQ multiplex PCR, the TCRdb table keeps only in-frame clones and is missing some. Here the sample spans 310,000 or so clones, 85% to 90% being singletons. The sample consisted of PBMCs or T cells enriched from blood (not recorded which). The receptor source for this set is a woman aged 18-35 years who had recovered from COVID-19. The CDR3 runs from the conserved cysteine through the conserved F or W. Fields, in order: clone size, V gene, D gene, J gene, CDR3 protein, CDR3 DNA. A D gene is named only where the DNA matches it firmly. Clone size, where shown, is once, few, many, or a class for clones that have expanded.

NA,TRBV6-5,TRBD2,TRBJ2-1,CASSPPGGVNNEQFF,TGTGCCAGCAGCCCCCCGGGAGGAGTCAACAATGAGCAGTTCTTC
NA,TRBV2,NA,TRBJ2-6,CASRGAGANVLTF,TGTGCCAGCAGGGGCGCTGGGGCCAACGTCCTGACTTTC
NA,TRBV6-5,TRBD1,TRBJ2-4,CASTGGQNIQYF,TGTGCCAGCACAGGGGGCCAAAACATTCAGTACTTC
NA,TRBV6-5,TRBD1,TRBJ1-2,CASKAGGFGGYTF,TGTGCCAGCAAGGCAGGGGGCTTTGGTGGCTACACCTTC
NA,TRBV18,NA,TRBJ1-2,CASSPQRQEGYTF,TGTGCCAGCTCACCCCAAAGACAGGAGGGCTACACCTTC
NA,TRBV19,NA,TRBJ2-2,CASRGGSVVGTGELFF,TGTGCCAGTAGAGGGGGTAGTGTAGTGGGCACCGGGGAGCTGTTTTTT
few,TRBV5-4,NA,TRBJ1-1,CASSLDRNTEAFF,TGTGCCAGCAGCTTGGACAGGAACACTGAAGCTTTCTTT
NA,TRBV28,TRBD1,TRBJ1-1,CASSPPPGQGFKAFF,TGTGCCAGCAGTCCTCCCCCGGGACAGGGGTTCAAAGCTTTCTTT
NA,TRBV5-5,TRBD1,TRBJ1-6,CASSLQGEYSPLHF,TGTGCCAGCAGCTTGCAGGGGGAGTATTCACCCCTCCACTTT
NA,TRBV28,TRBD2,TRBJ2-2,CASSFRLAGISTGELFF,TGTGCCAGCAGTTTTCGACTAGCGGGTATCAGCACCGGGGAGCTGTTTTTT
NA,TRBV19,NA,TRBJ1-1,CASRSGFLNTEAFF,TGTGCCAGTAGGTCGGGGTTCCTGAACACTGAAGCTTTCTTT
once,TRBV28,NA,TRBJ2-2,CASSPYLGTNTGELFF,TGTGCCAGCAGCCCCTATTTGGGCACGAACACCGGGGAGCTGTTTTTT
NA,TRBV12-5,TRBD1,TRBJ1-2,CASGLGGNYGYTF,TGTGCTAGTGGTTTAGGGGGCAACTATGGCTACACCTTC
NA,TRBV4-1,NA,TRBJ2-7,CASSPLTGYEQYF,TGCGCCAGCAGCCCCTTGACAGGCTACGAGCAGTACTTC
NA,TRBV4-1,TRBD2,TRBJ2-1,CASSQGLAGGPTYNEQFF,TGCGCCAGCAGCCAAGGGCTAGCGGGGGGACCCACCTACAATGAGCAGTTCTTC
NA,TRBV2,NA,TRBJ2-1,CASSIRRGSYNEQFF,TGTGCCAGCAGTATCCGGAGAGGATCCTACAATGAGCAGTTCTTC
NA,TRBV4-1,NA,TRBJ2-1,CASSQGRRGHPLSSSYNEQFF,TGCGCCAGCAGCCAAGGCAGACGGGGACATCCCCTATCTAGCTCCTACAATGAGCAGTTCTTC
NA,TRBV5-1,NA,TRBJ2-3,CASSPSWTGGPTDTQYF,TGCGCCAGCAGCCCATCCTGGACCGGAGGACCCACAGATACGCAGTATTTT
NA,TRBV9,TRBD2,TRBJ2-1,CASSASGRNYNEQFF,TGTGCCAGCAGTGCTAGCGGGAGAAACTACAATGAGCAGTTCTTC
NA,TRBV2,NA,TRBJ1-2,CASSQGNYGYTF,TGTGCCAGCAGCCAGGGGAACTATGGCTACACCTTC
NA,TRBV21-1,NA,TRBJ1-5,CASSKVGGNQPQHF,TGTGCCAGCAGCAAGGTAGGAGGCAATCAGCCCCAGCATTTT
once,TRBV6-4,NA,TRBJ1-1,CASRAGTGTEAFF,TGTGCCAGCAGGGCGGGGACGGGGACTGAAGCTTTCTTT
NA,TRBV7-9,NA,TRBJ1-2,CASSLGADSYGYTF,TGTGCCAGCAGCTTAGGGGCGGACTCCTATGGCTACACCTTC
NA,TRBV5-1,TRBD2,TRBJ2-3,CASSVGLAEDTQYF,TGCGCCAGCAGCGTCGGACTAGCGGAAGATACGCAGTATTTT
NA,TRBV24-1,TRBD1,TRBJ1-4,CATSDLTGGETNEKLFF,TGTGCCACCAGTGATCTGACAGGGGGCGAAACTAATGAAAAACTGTTTTTT
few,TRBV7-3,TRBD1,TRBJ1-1,CASSPNPPGQGPYTEAFF,TGTGCCAGCAGCCCCAACCCCCCGGGACAGGGTCCTTACACTGAAGCTTTCTTT
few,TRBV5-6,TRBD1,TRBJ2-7,CASSSGTGSYEQYF,TGTGCCAGCAGCTCCGGGACAGGGTCCTACGAGCAGTACTTC
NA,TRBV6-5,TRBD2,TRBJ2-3,CASGKTSGGPDTQYF,TGTGCCAGCGGAAAGACTAGCGGGGGACCAGATACGCAGTATTTT
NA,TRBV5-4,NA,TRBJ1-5,CASSAYNQPQHF,TGTGCCAGCAGCGCCTACAATCAGCCCCAGCATTTT
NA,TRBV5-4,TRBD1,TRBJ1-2,CAGGRTGLEYGYTF,TGTGCCGGGGGGCGGACAGGGTTGGAATATGGCTACACCTTC
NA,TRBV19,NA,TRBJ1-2,CASSMPPGVNYGYTF,TGTGCCAGTAGTATGCCGCCGGGGGTTAACTATGGCTACACCTTC
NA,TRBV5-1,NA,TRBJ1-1,CASSLVVSVDSYMNTEAFF,TGCGCCAGCAGCTTGGTTGTCTCTGTCGACAGCTACATGAACACTGAAGCTTTCTTT
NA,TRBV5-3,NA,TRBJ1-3,CARSAPEVGNTIYF,TGTGCCAGAAGCGCACCGGAGGTCGGAAACACCATATATTTT
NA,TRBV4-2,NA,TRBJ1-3,CASSQDSVFTDAGNTIYF,TGTGCCAGCAGCCAAGATTCAGTCTTTACAGACGCTGGAAACACCATATATTTT
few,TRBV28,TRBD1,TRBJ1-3,CASSQGEVHSGNTIYF,TGTGCCAGCAGCCAGGGGGAGGTTCACTCTGGAAACACCATATATTTT
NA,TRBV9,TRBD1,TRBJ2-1,CASSSRSGTGGHNEQFF,TGTGCCAGCAGCTCCCGGTCCGGGACAGGGGGCCACAATGAGCAGTTCTTC
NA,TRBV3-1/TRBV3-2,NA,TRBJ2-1,CASSQGLTSSEQFF,TGTGCCAGCAGCCAAGGACTCACTAGTAGTGAGCAGTTCTTC
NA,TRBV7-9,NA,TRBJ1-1,CASSLFSQGEAFF,TGTGCCAGCAGCTTATTTTCTCAGGGAGAAGCTTTCTTT
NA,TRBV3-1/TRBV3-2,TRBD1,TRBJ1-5,CASSRGQGNSQPQHF,TGTGCCAGCAGTCGGGGACAGGGAAACAGCCAGCCCCAGCATTTT
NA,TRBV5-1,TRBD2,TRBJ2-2,CASSGSLESGVTGELFF,TGCGCCAGCAGCGGCTCCCTGGAGAGCGGGGTCACCGGGGAGCTGTTTTTT
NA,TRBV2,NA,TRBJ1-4,CASSASSGLVNEKLFF,TGTGCCAGCAGTGCGTCATCCGGACTCGTTAATGAAAAACTGTTTTTT
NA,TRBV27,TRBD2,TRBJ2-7,CASSTRHGLAGTYEQYF,TGTGCCAGCAGTACCCGCCATGGACTAGCGGGGACCTACGAGCAGTACTTC
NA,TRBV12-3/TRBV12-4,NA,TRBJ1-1,CASSLFQGTEAFF,TGTGCCAGCAGTTTATTTCAGGGGACTGAAGCTTTCTTT
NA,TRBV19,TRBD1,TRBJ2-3,CASSKEVPGTGVSTQYF,TGTGCCAGTAGTAAGGAGGTTCCGGGGACAGGGGTTAGTACGCAGTATTTT
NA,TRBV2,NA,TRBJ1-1,CASSEQHRREAFF,TGTGCCAGCAGTGAACAGCACAGGCGTGAAGCTTTCTTT
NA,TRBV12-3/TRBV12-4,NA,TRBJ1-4,CASSFRQDEKLFF,TGTGCCAGCAGTTTTAGACAGGATGAAAAACTGTTTTTT
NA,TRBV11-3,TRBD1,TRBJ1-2,CASSQGGYGYTF,TGTGCCAGCAGCCAGGGGGGTTATGGCTACACCTTC